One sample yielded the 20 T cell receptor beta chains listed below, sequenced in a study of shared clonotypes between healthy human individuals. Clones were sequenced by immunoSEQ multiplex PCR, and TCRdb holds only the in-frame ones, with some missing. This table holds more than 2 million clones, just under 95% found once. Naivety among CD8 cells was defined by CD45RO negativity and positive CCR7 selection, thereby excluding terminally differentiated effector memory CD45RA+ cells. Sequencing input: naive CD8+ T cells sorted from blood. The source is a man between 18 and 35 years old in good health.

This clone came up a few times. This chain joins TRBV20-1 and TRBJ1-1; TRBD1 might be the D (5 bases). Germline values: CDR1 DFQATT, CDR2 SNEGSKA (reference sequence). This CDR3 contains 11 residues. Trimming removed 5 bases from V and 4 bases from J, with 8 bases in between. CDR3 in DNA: TGCAGTGCTTGGAGGGGCACTGAAGCTTTCTTT. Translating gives CSAWRGTEAFF.

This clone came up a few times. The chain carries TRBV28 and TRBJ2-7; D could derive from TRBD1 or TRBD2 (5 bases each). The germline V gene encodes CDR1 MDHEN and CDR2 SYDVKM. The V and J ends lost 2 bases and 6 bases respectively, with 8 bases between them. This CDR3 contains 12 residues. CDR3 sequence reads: CASSLRDGEQYF. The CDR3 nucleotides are TGTGCCAGCAGTTTAAGGGACGGCGAGCAGTACTTC.

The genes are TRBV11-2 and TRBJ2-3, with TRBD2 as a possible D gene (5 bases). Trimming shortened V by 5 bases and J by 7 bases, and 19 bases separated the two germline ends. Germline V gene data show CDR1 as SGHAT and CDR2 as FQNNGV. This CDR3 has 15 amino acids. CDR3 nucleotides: TGTGCCAGCAGCCGCGTGGTGGGAGAGGCAAATACGCAGTATTTT. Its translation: CASSRVVGEANTQYF.

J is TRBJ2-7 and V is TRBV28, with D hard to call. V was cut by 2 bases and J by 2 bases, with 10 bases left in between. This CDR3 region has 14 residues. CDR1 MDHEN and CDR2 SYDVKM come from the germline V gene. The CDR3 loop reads CASSLVSNTYEQYF. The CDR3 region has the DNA TGTGCCAGCAGTTTAGTGTCTAACACCTACGAGCAGTACTTC. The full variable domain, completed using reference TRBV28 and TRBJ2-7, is DVKVTQSSRYLVKRTGEKVFLECVQDMDHENMFWYRQDPGLGLRLIYFSYDVKMKEKGDIPEGYSVSREKKERFSLILESASTNQTSMYLCASSLVSNTYEQYFGPGTRLTVT.

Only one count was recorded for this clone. CDR3 region: CASSFNTGVGRPNTEAFF. The CDR3 nucleotides are TGTGCCAGCAGTTTCAATACTGGTGTAGGGAGACCGAACACTGAAGCTTTCTTT. This chain links TRBV28 with TRBJ1-1; D ambiguous. In germline, CDR1 is MDHEN, CDR2 SYDVKM. Deletions cut 3 bases from V and 1 base from J, with 21 bases between. The CDR3 contains 18 residues.

The CDR3 sequence: CATSRDRSGLSSYEQYF. The CDR3, as DNA: TGTGCCACCAGCAGAGATAGGAGCGGCCTAAGCTCCTACGAGCAGTACTTC. The chain combines TRBV15 with TRBJ2-7, with D possibly matching TRBD2 (5 bases). Germline V gene data show CDR1 as LNHNV and CDR2 as YYDKDF (reference sequence). This CDR3 is built from 17 residues. The germline V and J ends were trimmed by 0 bases and 0 bases, with 15 bases remaining between them.

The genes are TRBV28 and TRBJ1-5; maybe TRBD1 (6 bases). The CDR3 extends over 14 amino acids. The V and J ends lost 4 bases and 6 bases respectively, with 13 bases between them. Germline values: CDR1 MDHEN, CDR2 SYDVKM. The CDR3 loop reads CASSSTGSSQPQHF. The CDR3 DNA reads TGTGCCAGCAGTTCTACAGGGAGTAGTCAGCCCCAGCATTTT.

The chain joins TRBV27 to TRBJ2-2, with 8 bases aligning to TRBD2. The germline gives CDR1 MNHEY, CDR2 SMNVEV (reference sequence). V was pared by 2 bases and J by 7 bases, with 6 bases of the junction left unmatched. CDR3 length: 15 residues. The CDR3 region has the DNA TGTGCCAGCAGTTTAATCGGGGGGGCTAACGGGGAGCTGTTTTTT. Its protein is CASSLIGGANGELFF.

CDR3 in amino acids: CASGRDLVSSYEQYF. The CDR3 DNA sequence: TGTGCCAGCGGACGGGACTTAGTGAGCTCCTACGAGCAGTACTTC. This rearrangement joins TRBV6-5 to TRBJ2-7, with D maybe TRBD2 (6 bases). CDR3 length: 15 amino acids. Trimming left V 8 bases short and J 0 bases short, with 17 bases between. The V gene's germline CDR1 is MNHEY and CDR2 SVGAGI.

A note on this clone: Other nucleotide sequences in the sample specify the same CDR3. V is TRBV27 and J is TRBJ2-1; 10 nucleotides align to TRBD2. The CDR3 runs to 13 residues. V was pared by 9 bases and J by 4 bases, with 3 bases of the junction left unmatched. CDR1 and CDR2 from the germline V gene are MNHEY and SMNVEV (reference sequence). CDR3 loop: CASRTSGYNEQFF. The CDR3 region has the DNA TGTGCCAGTCGGACTAGCGGATACAATGAGCAGTTCTTC.

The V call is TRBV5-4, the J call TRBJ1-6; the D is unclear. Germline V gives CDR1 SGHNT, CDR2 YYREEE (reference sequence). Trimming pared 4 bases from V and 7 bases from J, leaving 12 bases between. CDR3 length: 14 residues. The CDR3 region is CASSPGRANSPLHF. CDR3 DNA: TGTGCCAGCAGCCCTGGACGGGCCAATTCACCCCTCCACTTT.

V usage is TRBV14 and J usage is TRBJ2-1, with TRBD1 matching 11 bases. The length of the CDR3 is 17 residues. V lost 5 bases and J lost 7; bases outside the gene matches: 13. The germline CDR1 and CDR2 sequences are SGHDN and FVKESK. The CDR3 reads CASSTHPGTGGINEQFF. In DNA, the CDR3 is TGTGCCAGCAGCACTCACCCCGGGACAGGGGGAATAAATGAGCAGTTCTTC.

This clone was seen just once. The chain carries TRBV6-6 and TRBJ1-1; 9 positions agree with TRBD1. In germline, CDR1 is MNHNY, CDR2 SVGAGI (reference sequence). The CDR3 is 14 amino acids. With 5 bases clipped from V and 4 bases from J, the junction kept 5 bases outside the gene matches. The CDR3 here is CASSAGTGITEAFF. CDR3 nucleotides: TGTGCCAGCAGTGCCGGGACAGGGATCACTGAAGCTTTCTTT.

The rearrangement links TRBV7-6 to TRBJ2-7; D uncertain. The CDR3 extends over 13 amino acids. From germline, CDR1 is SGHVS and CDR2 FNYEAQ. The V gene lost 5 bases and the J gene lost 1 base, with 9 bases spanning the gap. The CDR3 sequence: CASSPQASYEQYF. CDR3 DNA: TGTGCCAGCAGCCCCCAGGCTTCCTACGAGCAGTACTTC.

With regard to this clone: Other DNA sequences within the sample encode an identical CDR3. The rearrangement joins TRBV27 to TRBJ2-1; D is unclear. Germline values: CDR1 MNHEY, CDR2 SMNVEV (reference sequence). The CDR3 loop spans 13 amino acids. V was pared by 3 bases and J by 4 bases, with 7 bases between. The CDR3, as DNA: TGTGCCAGCAGTTTCGGCCAGTACAATGAGCAGTTCTTC. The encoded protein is CASSFGQYNEQFF.

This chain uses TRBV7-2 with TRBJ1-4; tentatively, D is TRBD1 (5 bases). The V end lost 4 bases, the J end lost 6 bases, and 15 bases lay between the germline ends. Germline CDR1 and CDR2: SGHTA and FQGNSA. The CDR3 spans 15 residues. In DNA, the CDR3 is TGTGCCAGCAGCTACGCAGGTTGGGGGTATGAAAAACTGTTTTTT. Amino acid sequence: CASSYAGWGYEKLFF.

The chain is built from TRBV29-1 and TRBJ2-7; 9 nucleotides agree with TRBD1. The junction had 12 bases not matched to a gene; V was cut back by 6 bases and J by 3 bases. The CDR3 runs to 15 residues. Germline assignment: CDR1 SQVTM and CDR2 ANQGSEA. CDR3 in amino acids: CSVEGRQGENYEQYF. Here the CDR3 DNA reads TGCAGCGTAGAGGGCCGACAGGGGGAAAACTACGAGCAGTACTTC.

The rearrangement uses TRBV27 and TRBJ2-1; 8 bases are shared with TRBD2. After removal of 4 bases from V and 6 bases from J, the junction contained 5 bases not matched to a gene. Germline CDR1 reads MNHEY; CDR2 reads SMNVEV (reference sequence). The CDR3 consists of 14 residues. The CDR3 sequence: CASSSGGAGNEQFF. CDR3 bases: TGTGCCAGCAGTTCCGGGGGGGCCGGCAATGAGCAGTTCTTC.

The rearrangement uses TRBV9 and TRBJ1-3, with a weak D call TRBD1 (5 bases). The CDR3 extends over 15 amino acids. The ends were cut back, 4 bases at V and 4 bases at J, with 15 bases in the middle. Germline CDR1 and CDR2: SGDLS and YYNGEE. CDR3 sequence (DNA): TGTGCCAGCAGCCTTGGGGGGTTCCCGGGAAACACCATATATTTT. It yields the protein CASSLGGFPGNTIYF.

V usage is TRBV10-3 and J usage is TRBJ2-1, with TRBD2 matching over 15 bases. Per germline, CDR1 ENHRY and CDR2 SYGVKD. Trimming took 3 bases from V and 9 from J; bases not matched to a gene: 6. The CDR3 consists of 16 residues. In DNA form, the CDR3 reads TGTGCCATCAGTGACACCGGGACTAGCGGGAGGTTTGAGCAGTTCTTC. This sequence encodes CAISDTGTSGRFEQFF.